The 10 T cell receptor beta chains in this list originate from one sample, sequenced in a study of control samples from healthy donors and cancer patients. The assay was immunoSEQ multiplex PCR, and TCRdb's table has in-frame clones only and misses some. The sample gives fewer than 200,000 clones, roughly 90% of which show up once; 1.3% to 1.5% is in the top ten. Sample: blood. The receptors here all came from a woman in her fifties or sixties in good health.

This clone was counted a single time. The chain joins TRBV6-2 or TRBV6-3 to TRBJ2-1; 9 nucleotides line up with TRBD2. Germline V gene data show CDR1 as MNHEY and CDR2 as SVGEGT. V dropped 0 bases and J dropped 8; count of bases not matched to a gene: 8. This CDR3 has 16 amino acids. In nucleotides, the CDR3 is TGTGCCAGCAGTTACTCGATGCGGGGGGGGAGGGATGAGCAGTTCTTC. Amino acid sequence: CASSYSMRGGRDEQFF.

The rearrangement links TRBV4-1 to TRBJ2-7; 12 bases map to TRBD1. CDR1 is MGHRA, CDR2 YSYEKL, per germline. V trimming: 5 bases; J trimming: 9 bases; junction bases outside the gene matches: 14. The CDR3 has 16 residues. The CDR3 DNA sequence: TGCGCCAGCAGCTTAGCCACATCCGGGACAGGGGGCGGGCAGTACTTC. This sequence encodes CASSLATSGTGGGQYF.

The V and J genes are TRBV4-3 and TRBJ1-3; D is perhaps TRBD1 (6 bases). The CDR3 length is 18 residues. CDR1 LGHNA and CDR2 YSLEER come from the germline V gene. The V end was cut by 0 bases, the J end by 2 bases, with 17 bases between. CDR3 DNA sequence: TGCGCCAGCAGCCAAGATCACGGTAGGGGGAGAACTGGAAACACCATATATTTT. Its protein is CASSQDHGRGRTGNTIYF.

This clone was detected only a few times. V gene TRBV6-5 combines with J gene TRBJ1-3, with D possibly TRBD1 on 5 matching bases. V shed 6 bases and J shed 0 bases, with 12 bases lying between them. This CDR3 comprises 15 residues. Germline CDR1 is MNHEY and CDR2 is SVGAGI. This CDR3 is CASRRQGYSGNTIYF. The CDR3 DNA follows: TGTGCCAGCAGACGCCAGGGATACTCTGGAAACACCATATATTTT.

The chain uses TRBV30 and TRBJ1-2, with a possible D match to TRBD1 (5 bases). The CDR3 covers 13 residues. Trimming shortened V by 8 bases and J by 2 bases, and 15 bases separated the two germline ends. Germline CDR1 reads GTSNPN; CDR2 reads SVGIG (reference sequence). In DNA form, the CDR3 reads TGTGCCGCCACTTTGGGGGGGAACTATGGCTACACCTTC. Its translation is CAATLGGNYGYTF.

This chain connects TRBV28 to TRBJ1-2; 10 nucleotides line up with TRBD1. Unmatched junction bases numbered 7, after V lost 5 bases and J lost 4 bases. The CDR3 is made up of 15 amino acids. Germline-derived CDR1 and CDR2 are MDHEN and SYDVKM. For the CDR3, the DNA is TGTGCCAGCAGTCCTCCGGGACAGGGGATCTATGGCTACACCTTC. It yields the protein CASSPPGQGIYGYTF.

The J gene is TRBJ1-3, the V gene TRBV2; D is unclear. V was clipped by 7 bases and J by 2 bases, with 12 bases between them. The germline gives CDR1 SNHLY, CDR2 FYNNEI. The CDR3 spans 14 residues. For the CDR3, the DNA is TGTGCCAGCATACAAATTCGGACTGGAAACACCATATATTTT. It specifies CASIQIRTGNTIYF. Combining the CDR3 with reference TRBV2 and TRBJ1-3 gives the whole variable domain EPEVTQTPSHQVTQMGQEVILRCVPISNHLYFYWYRQILGQKVEFLVSFYNNEISEKSEIFDDQFSVERPDGSNFTLKIRSTKLEDSAMYFCASIQIRTGNTIYFGEGSWLTVV.

The CDR3 is CASSLAGAFWGEQYF. CDR3 DNA sequence: TGTGCCAGCAGCTTAGCGGGGGCCTTCTGGGGCGAGCAGTACTTC. The V and J genes are TRBV7-8 and TRBJ2-7; D is perhaps TRBD1 (6 bases). CDR1 SGHVS and CDR2 FQNEAQ come from the germline V gene. Trimming took 0 bases from V and 6 from J, leaving 15 bases between them. This CDR3 region has 15 residues.

The rearrangement uses TRBV9 and TRBJ1-3; 8 nucleotides agree with TRBD1. The CDR3 is 14 residues long. CDR1 and CDR2 (germline): SGDLS, YYNGEE. With 3 bases clipped from V and 4 bases from J, the junction kept 3 bases outside the gene matches. CDR3 bases: TGTGCCAGCAGCGACAGGGGGTCGGGAAACACCATATATTTT. Translated, it gives CASSDRGSGNTIYF.

The rearrangement uses TRBV7-8 and TRBJ2-7; no clear D gene. The CDR3 has 11 amino acids. CDR1 and CDR2 from the germline V gene are SGHVS and FQNEAQ. The V end was cut by 1 base, the J end by 6 bases, with 4 bases between. CDR3 in amino acids: CASSLVSEQYF. The CDR3 DNA reads TGTGCCAGCAGCTTAGTCTCCGAGCAGTACTTC.